The 27 T cell receptor beta chains in this list originate from one sample, sequenced in a study of blood T cell repertoires in COVID-19. The method was immunoSEQ multiplex PCR; TCRdb's version includes in-frame clones alone and lacks a portion of them. The sample carries 65,000 to 75,000 clones, 60% to 80% recorded once. The specimen sequenced was peripheral blood. The receptors originated from a human donor in a cohort sampled during active COVID-19.

The CDR3 nucleotides read TGTGCCAGCAACCCCCCCGGTCCAGGCAACACTGAAGCTTTCTTT. Translation gives CASNPPGPGNTEAFF. The chain has TRBV28 and TRBJ1-1; D remains unclear. The length of the CDR3 is 15 residues. Trimming pared 7 bases from V and 2 bases from J, leaving 17 bases between. Per the germline V gene, CDR1 is MDHEN and CDR2 is SYDVKM.

This sequence joins TRBV20-1 and TRBJ2-3; D remains unclear. Per the germline V gene, CDR1 is DFQATT and CDR2 is SNEGSKA (reference sequence). V shed 3 bases and J shed 2 bases, with 12 bases lying between them. This CDR3 is built from 14 residues. CDR3 sequence: CSASSVRLTDTQYF. Written as DNA, the CDR3 is TGCAGTGCTAGTTCCGTAAGACTCACAGATACGCAGTATTTT.

A word on this clone: An end of the junction does not agree with germline; a read error may underlie this. This chain links TRBV7-7 with TRBJ2-5; the D gene is possibly TRBD2 (7 bases). This CDR3 region has 16 residues. The V gene's germline CDR1 is SSHAT and CDR2 FNYEAQ (reference sequence). CDR3 nucleotide sequence: TGTGCTAGCAGCCCCGGGGCGGGGGCCCTCCAAGAGACCCAGTACTTC. Translation: CASSPGAGALQETQYF. Using reference TRBV7-7 and TRBJ2-5 for the parts outside the CDR3, the full variable domain is GAGVSQSPRYKVTKRGQDVTLRCDPISSHATLYWYQQALGQGPEFLTYFNYEAQPDKSGLPSDRFSAERPEGSISTLTIQRTEQRDSAMYRCASSPGAGALQETQYFGPGTRLLVL.

V is TRBV3-1 (or the pseudogene TRBV3-2) and J is TRBJ2-1; 15 positions match TRBD2. This CDR3 comprises 17 residues. The V and J ends lost 4 bases and 2 bases, in that order; junction bases with no gene match: 3. Looked up from germline, CDR1 is LGHDT and CDR2 is YNNKEL (reference sequence). CDR3 in DNA: TGTGCCAGCAGCCGGACTAGCGGGGGGGTAGCCTACAATGAGCAGTTCTTC. Amino acid sequence: CASSRTSGGVAYNEQFF.

A single count supports this clone. The rearrangement links TRBV24-1 to TRBJ2-3; 9 bases are a match to TRBD2. The CDR3 totals 17 residues. Trimming at V came to 5 bases and at J to 0 bases, leaving 8 bases not matched to a gene. The germline CDR1 and CDR2 sequences are KGHDR and SFDVKD. The CDR3 here is CATSGPGLAYSTDTQYF. CDR3 DNA sequence: TGTGCCACCAGTGGTCCGGGACTAGCATACAGCACAGATACGCAGTATTTT.

The chain recombines TRBV4-3 with TRBJ1-2; 8 bases agree with TRBD1. The CDR3 loop spans 17 amino acids. Germline CDR1 and CDR2: LGHNA and YSLEER. Trimming at V came to 0 bases and at J to 5 bases, leaving 11 bases not matched to a gene. CDR3 DNA sequence: TGCGCCAGCAGCCAAGAACTCAGACAGGGGCAAGAATATGGCTACACCTTC. Encoded protein: CASSQELRQGQEYGYTF.

The chain carries TRBV6-5 and TRBJ2-7; TRBD2 is a possible D gene (6 bases). Trimming took off 6 bases at V and 12 bases at J, with 18 bases between the two ends. The CDR3 runs to 12 residues. Germline V lookup: CDR1 MNHEY, CDR2 SVGAGI. The CDR3 region has the DNA TGTGCCAGCAGAGCGGATTGGGGGGTGTGGTACTTC. Protein: CASRADWGVWYF.

The V and J genes are TRBV6-5 and TRBJ2-2, with 9 bases matching TRBD1. The CDR3 has 15 amino acids. CDR1 MNHEY and CDR2 SVGAGI come from the germline V gene. J lost 2 bases, V lost 5 bases, and 3 bases had no gene match. The CDR3 DNA reads TGTGCCAGCAGTCGACAGGGGGGAAACACCGGGGAGCTGTTTTTT. Its protein product is CASSRQGGNTGELFF.

The V call is TRBV29-1, the J call TRBJ2-7; possibly TRBD2 for D (5 bases). V dropped 5 bases and J dropped 2 bases, with 13 bases sitting between them. Germline CDR1 reads SQVTM; CDR2 reads ANQGSEA. The CDR3 extends over 13 amino acids. The CDR3 nucleotides read TGCAGCGTTTCCGTGACCGGGACCTACGAGCAGTACTTC. Its protein product is CSVSVTGTYEQYF.

The chain employs TRBV7-3 and TRBJ2-2, with TRBD2 identical over 8 bases. V was pared by 5 bases and J by 4 bases, with 3 bases of the junction left unmatched. The length of the CDR3 is 14 residues. The germline V gene has CDR1 SGHTA and CDR2 FQGTGA. This CDR3 reads CASSGGGSTGELFF. The CDR3 DNA follows: TGTGCCAGCAGCGGCGGGGGGTCCACCGGGGAGCTGTTTTTT.

This chain links TRBV7-2 with TRBJ1-1; maybe TRBD1 (5 bases). V shed 5 bases and J shed 1 base, with 11 bases lying between them. Germline V gene sequence: CDR1 SGHTA, CDR2 FQGNSA. This CDR3 has 14 residues. The CDR3 DNA sequence: TGTGCCAGCAGCCGCAATCAGGGGAACACTGAAGCTTTCTTT. Amino acids: CASSRNQGNTEAFF. Full variable domain (remainder filled in from reference TRBV7-2 and TRBJ1-1): GAGVSQSPSNKVTEKGKDVELRCDPISGHTALYWYRQSLGQGLEFLIYFQGNSAPDKSGLPSDRFSAERTGGSVSTLTIQRTQQEDSAVYLCASSRNQGNTEAFFGQGTRLTVV.

J is TRBJ1-2 and V is TRBV5-1, with 11 bases fitting TRBD1. V lost 0 bases, J lost 7 bases, and 5 bases stayed unmatched. The CDR3 length is 15 residues. Germline CDR1 is SGHRS and CDR2 is YFSETQ. The CDR3 is CASSLGGQGASGYTF. For the CDR3, the DNA is TGCGCCAGCAGCTTGGGTGGACAGGGGGCCAGTGGCTACACCTTC.

The chain uses TRBV6-5 and TRBJ1-5, with 7 bases fitting TRBD1. Germline V gene data show CDR1 as MNHEY and CDR2 as SVGAGI. The CDR3 loop spans 15 amino acids. V lost 8 bases, J lost 6 bases, and 13 bases stayed unmatched. The CDR3 reads CASERQGGNGQPQHF. The CDR3 coding sequence is TGTGCCAGCGAAAGACAGGGAGGTAACGGTCAGCCCCAGCATTTT.

The gene calls are TRBV7-3 and TRBJ2-2; D not certain. CDR3 length: 14 amino acids. V gave up 1 base and J gave up 2 bases, with 5 bases separating them. Per germline, CDR1 SGHTA and CDR2 FQGTGA. The CDR3 sequence: CASSLRANTGELFF. In nucleotides, the CDR3 is TGTGCCAGCAGCTTAAGGGCCAACACCGGGGAGCTGTTTTTT.

The chain combines TRBV7-3 with TRBJ2-2, with 7 bases fitting TRBD1. This CDR3 contains 15 residues. Germline lookup yields CDR1 SGHTA and CDR2 FQGTGA. V trimming: 5 bases; J trimming: 2 bases; junction bases outside the gene matches: 5. The CDR3 sequence is CASSPGTVNTGELFF. The CDR3 DNA reads TGTGCCAGCAGCCCCGGGACAGTCAACACCGGGGAGCTGTTTTTT.

V usage is TRBV6-1 and J usage is TRBJ1-5; D is ambiguous. CDR1 and CDR2 from the germline V gene are MNHNS and SASEGT. The V and J ends lost 3 bases and 9 bases respectively, with 9 bases between them. The CDR3 is 12 amino acids. CDR3 sequence reads: CASSDTYGPQHF. CDR3 coding DNA: TGTGCCAGCAGTGATACTTATGGGCCCCAGCATTTT.

V usage is TRBV7-2 and J usage is TRBJ1-1; 10 nucleotides agree with TRBD1. The CDR3 is 15 residues long. V trimming: 5 bases; J trimming: 5 bases; junction bases outside the gene matches: 8. The germline CDR1 and CDR2 sequences are SGHTA and FQGNSA. CDR3 nucleotide sequence: TGTGCCAGCAGCCCCCAACCGGGACAGGGGACTGAAGCTTTCTTT. Translating gives CASSPQPGQGTEAFF. Complete variable domain (other parts from reference TRBV7-2 and TRBJ1-1): GAGVSQSPSNKVTEKGKDVELRCDPISGHTALYWYRQSLGQGLEFLIYFQGNSAPDKSGLPSDRFSAERTGGSVSTLTIQRTQQEDSAVYLCASSPQPGQGTEAFFGQGTRLTVV.

The V and J genes are TRBV6-5 and TRBJ2-7; 10 bases agree with TRBD2. V dropped 5 bases and J dropped 2; count of bases not matched to a gene: 3. Germline CDR1 and CDR2: MNHEY and SVGAGI. The CDR3 is 14 residues long. CDR3 sequence reads: CASSLAGEAYEQYV. Written as DNA, the CDR3 is TGTGCCAGCAGTCTAGCGGGAGAGGCCTACGAGCAGTACGTC.

The chain combines TRBV5-4 with TRBJ1-2; D is undetermined. The ends were cut back, 0 bases at V and 3 bases at J, with 9 bases in the middle. CDR1 SGHNT and CDR2 YYREEE come from the germline V gene (reference sequence). There are 14 residues in the CDR3. The CDR3 DNA reads TGTGCCAGCAGCTTGGCCACCGGGGACTATGGCTACACCTTC. Translated: CASSLATGDYGYTF.

This clone was seen only once. Other DNA sequences from this sample encode an identical CDR3 as well. This chain uses TRBV6-6 with TRBJ2-1, with 8 nucleotides matching TRBD2. V dropped 6 bases and J dropped 2; count of bases not matched to a gene: 6. The CDR3 length is 15 residues. Germline assignment: CDR1 MNHNY and CDR2 SVGAGI (reference sequence). CDR3 DNA sequence: TGTGCCAGCAGACCCACTAGCGGAGCCTACAATGAGCAGTTCTTC. It translates to CASRPTSGAYNEQFF.

There are a few counts of this clone. The rearrangement joins TRBV5-1 to TRBJ1-3; D gene uncertain. The CDR3 spans 17 residues. Germline V gives CDR1 SGHRS, CDR2 YFSETQ. V was trimmed by 1 base and J by 0 bases, leaving 14 bases between them. The CDR3: CASSLIGGLGSGNTIYF. The CDR3 nucleotides read TGCGCCAGCAGCTTGATTGGAGGTTTAGGCTCTGGAAACACCATATATTTT.

This clone has just one count. The V gene is TRBV6-1, the J gene TRBJ1-5, with TRBD1 matching over 7 bases. CDR1 MNHNS and CDR2 SASEGT come from the germline V gene. The CDR3 is 15 residues long. V dropped 1 base and J dropped 6; count of bases not matched to a gene: 6. The CDR3 region has the DNA TGTGCCAGCAGTGAAGGACAGGGAGGTCGTCAGCCCCAGCATTTT. It encodes CASSEGQGGRQPQHF.

The gene calls are TRBV24-1 and TRBJ2-5, with 7 nucleotides matching TRBD2. V was clipped by 11 bases and J by 0 bases; unmatched bases: 8. Germline CDR1 reads KGHDR; CDR2 reads SFDVKD. The CDR3 totals 14 residues. The CDR3 spells CAILAELYQETQYF. Written as DNA, the CDR3 is TGTGCCATCCTAGCGGAACTCTACCAAGAGACCCAGTACTTC.

This chain joins TRBV11-2 and TRBJ2-2, with D tentatively TRBD2 (6 bases). Germline CDR1 is SGHAT and CDR2 is FQNNGV. The CDR3 is 16 amino acids. Trimming took off 5 bases at V and 0 bases at J, with 13 bases between the two ends. CDR3 sequence (DNA): TGTGCCAGCAGCGCCACCGGGAGCGCGAACACCGGGGAGCTGTTTTTT. This sequence encodes CASSATGSANTGELFF.

This clone was found a few times. The DNA of the CDR3 is TGTGCCAGCTCGGCTAGCGGAGTAGGCGAGCAGTACTTC. The encoded protein is CASSASGVGEQYF. The chain uses TRBV18 and TRBJ2-7, with TRBD2 matching 7 bases. The CDR3 is made up of 13 amino acids. V was pared by 6 bases and J by 6 bases, with 8 bases of the junction left unmatched. Germline V gives CDR1 KGHSH, CDR2 LQKENI.

The chain has TRBV5-1 and TRBJ1-6; no definite D call. Trimming left V 0 bases short and J 0 bases short, with 4 bases between. The CDR3 is 15 amino acids. In germline, CDR1 is SGHRS, CDR2 YFSETQ. CDR3 amino acids: CASSLVSSYNSPLHF. As DNA, the CDR3 is TGCGCCAGCAGCTTGGTCAGCTCCTATAATTCACCCCTCCACTTT.

The chain employs TRBV25-1 and TRBJ1-2, with D possibly being TRBD1 (5 bases). Germline CDR1 reads MGHDK; CDR2 reads SYGVNS. This CDR3 region has 14 residues. Trimming removed 7 bases at V and 0 bases at J, with 12 bases between. Written as DNA, the CDR3 is TGTGCCAGCAACCATAGGGGATCTAACTATGGCTACACCTTC. Residues: CASNHRGSNYGYTF.